This note documents a single T cell receptor beta chain sequence. Germline trimming cut 10 bases from V and 15 bases from J; bases unmatched to any gene: 4. The CDR3 loop spans 9 amino acids. Per the germline V gene, CDR1 is MDHEN and CDR2 is SYDVKM. The assay was immunoSEQ multiplex PCR, and TCRdb's table has in-frame clones only and misses some. Of approximately 1.5 million clones in the sample, 95% to 99% were seen once. The record originates from a study of shared clonotypes between healthy human individuals. The clonotype originates from a man aged 25-45 years in good health. The chain employs TRBV28 and TRBJ2-1; 9 positions match TRBD1. Input material: naive CD4+ T cells sorted from blood. Indicated subset: CD45RA+ positively selected. The CDR3 bases are TGTGCCACCGGGACAGGGCCGTTCTTC. Protein: CATGTGPFF.